Each of the 16 T cell receptor beta chains below was sequenced from the same sample in a study of cytomegalovirus exposure and HLA in healthy donors. PCR primers comprised 60 Vbeta and 13 Jbeta primers. The repertoire was sequenced with immunoSEQ multiplex PCR; TCRdb's copy has only in-frame clones and lacks some. Here the sample spans some 100,000 clones, 70% to 85% being singletons. The sample taken for sequencing was PBMCs. The origin of the receptors is a woman younger than 35 in good health and CMV-seronegative.

The V gene is TRBV27, the J gene TRBJ2-3; 14 bases are a match to TRBD2. The CDR3 has 16 residues. V trimming: 4 bases; J trimming: 6 bases; junction bases outside the gene matches: 6. The germline CDR1 and CDR2 sequences are MNHEY and SMNVEV (reference sequence). CDR3: CASSWGTSGRGDTQYF. CDR3 nucleotides: TGTGCCAGCAGTTGGGGGACTAGCGGGAGAGGGGATACGCAGTATTTT.

This rearrangement joins TRBV27 to TRBJ2-7, with D possibly being TRBD1 (6 bases). The germline V gene has CDR1 MNHEY and CDR2 SMNVEV (reference sequence). Trimming stripped 9 bases from V and 7 bases from J, with 19 bases between. The CDR3 has 13 residues. CDR3 region: CASGTRGSGEQYF. The CDR3 bases are TGTGCCAGTGGGACGAGGGGGTCGGGAGAGCAGTACTTC.

The chain employs TRBV30 and TRBJ2-7; D perhaps matches TRBD1 (6 bases). V shed 7 bases and J shed 0 bases, with 13 bases lying between them. There are 13 residues in the CDR3. Per germline, CDR1 GTSNPN and CDR2 SVGIG (reference sequence). The chain's CDR3 is CAYSRQVSYEQYF. CDR3 in DNA: TGTGCCTATTCCCGACAGGTCTCCTACGAGCAGTACTTC.

The chain has TRBV7-7 and TRBJ2-5, with 9 positions matching TRBD1. Germline lookup yields CDR1 SSHAT and CDR2 FNYEAQ (reference sequence). The ends lost 5 bases at V and 5 bases at J; junction bases unmatched: 15. The CDR3 is 17 residues long. This CDR3 reads CASSPQRDRAGRETQYF. As DNA, the CDR3 is TGTGCCAGCAGCCCGCAAAGGGACAGGGCAGGACGGGAGACCCAGTACTTC.

The chain recombines TRBV28 with TRBJ2-7; 8 nucleotides align to TRBD1. The CDR3 loop spans 13 amino acids. V shed 10 bases and J 6 bases; nucleotides not matched to a gene: 11. Per germline, CDR1 MDHEN and CDR2 SYDVKM. The CDR3 coding sequence is TGTGCCACTAAACCCGGACAGGGACTCGAGCAGTACTTC. Protein sequence: CATKPGQGLEQYF.

The V call is TRBV28, the J call TRBJ1-5; TRBD1 aligns across 8 bases. With 2 bases clipped from V and 7 bases from J, the junction kept 7 bases outside the gene matches. Germline V lookup: CDR1 MDHEN, CDR2 SYDVKM. The CDR3 is 15 residues long. Written as DNA, the CDR3 is TGTGCCAGCAGTTTACCAACAGGGGGTCGACAGCCCCAGCATTTT. This codes for CASSLPTGGRQPQHF.

V is TRBV11-2 and J is TRBJ2-7, with 8 bases that match TRBD2. The germline gives CDR1 SGHAT, CDR2 FQNNGV. V trimming: 3 bases; J trimming: 2 bases; junction bases outside the gene matches: 3. This CDR3 has 14 residues. Written as DNA, the CDR3 is TGTGCCAGCAGCTTGACTAGCGAGGCCTACGAGCAGTACTTC. Amino acids: CASSLTSEAYEQYF.

This chain connects TRBV25-1 to TRBJ2-2, with D unclear. In germline, CDR1 is MGHDK, CDR2 SYGVNS. This CDR3 comprises 14 residues. V lost 4 bases and J 6 bases, leaving 12 bases between the germline ends. CDR3: CASSGQRLAGELFF. As DNA, the CDR3 is TGTGCCAGCAGTGGGCAAAGACTGGCCGGGGAGCTGTTTTTT.

This chain links TRBV6-5 with TRBJ1-2, with 8 bases lining up with TRBD1. The CDR3 contains 15 residues. Germline-derived CDR1 and CDR2 are MNHEY and SVGAGI. J lost 0 bases, V lost 6 bases, and 6 bases had no gene match. Written as DNA, the CDR3 is TGTGCCAGCAGCAAGGACAGGGTGGCTAACTATGGCTACACCTTC. It encodes CASSKDRVANYGYTF.

The J gene is TRBJ1-1, the V gene TRBV10-3, with a tentative D call TRBD1 (6 bases). V was trimmed by 0 bases and J by 6 bases, leaving 20 bases between them. Germline CDR1 and CDR2: ENHRY and SYGVKD. The CDR3 spans 17 residues. The DNA for the CDR3 is TGTGCCATCAGTGAGTCGTTAATCGACAGGTTTTTCCCTGAAGCTTTCTTT. Translating it yields CAISESLIDRFFPEAFF.

The chain recombines TRBV27 with TRBJ2-5; 8 bases are a match to TRBD1. CDR3 length equals 17 residues. CDR1 is MNHEY and CDR2 is SMNVEV in the germline V gene (reference sequence). The V and J ends lost 1 base and 5 bases, in that order; junction bases with no gene match: 12. The CDR3 DNA is TGTGCCAGCAGTTTATGGGCCGAGGCAGGGGGCCACGAGACCCAGTACTTC. Amino acid sequence: CASSLWAEAGGHETQYF.

A few counts support this clone. The V gene is TRBV5-6, the J gene TRBJ2-5; a possible D gene is TRBD1 (5 bases). Trimming took off 1 base at V and 5 bases at J, with 15 bases between the two ends. The CDR3 consists of 15 residues. Germline CDR1 reads SGHDT; CDR2 reads YYEEEE. CDR3: CASSLYLAGKETQYF. The CDR3 nucleotides read TGTGCCAGCAGCTTGTATCTTGCAGGGAAGGAGACCCAGTACTTC.

The chain recombines TRBV7-9 with TRBJ2-3; perhaps TRBD1 as D (5 bases). The CDR3 totals 17 residues. Germline CDR1 reads SEHNR; CDR2 reads FQNEAQ (reference sequence). Trimming pared 3 bases from V and 5 bases from J, leaving 21 bases between. The DNA for the CDR3 is TGTGCCAGCAGCTTCGTACCTATTAATGGGGCTAGAGATACGCAGTATTTT. Translating gives CASSFVPINGARDTQYF.

The chain uses TRBV15 and TRBJ2-1, with D perhaps matching TRBD1 (6 bases). With 3 bases removed from V and 4 bases from J, the gap between germline ends came to 22 bases. From germline, CDR1 is LNHNV and CDR2 YYDKDF (reference sequence). The CDR3 is 18 amino acids. The CDR3 DNA reads as TGTGCCACCAGCAGCCGGACCCAGTGGGCGGACAGATACAATGAGCAGTTCTTC. This gives the protein CATSSRTQWADRYNEQFF.

The CDR3 region is CAYHSLGRGYGYTF. The CDR3, as DNA: TGTGCCTACCACTCCCTGGGTAGGGGATACGGCTACACCTTC. This chain links TRBV30 with TRBJ1-2, with TRBD1 as a possible D gene (5 bases). With 7 bases removed from V and 8 bases from J, the gap between germline ends came to 23 bases. The CDR3 is 14 amino acids. Germline V gene sequence: CDR1 GTSNPN, CDR2 SVGIG (reference sequence).

The chain combines TRBV7-3 with TRBJ2-1; 13 positions match TRBD2. The CDR3 is 18 residues long. V gave up 4 bases and J gave up 4 bases; unmatched junction bases: 10. Per the germline V gene, CDR1 is SGHTA and CDR2 is FQGTGA. This CDR3 is CASSSGLAGALPYNEQFF. The CDR3 nucleotides read TGTGCCAGCAGCTCCGGACTAGCGGGGGCCCTCCCGTACAATGAGCAGTTCTTC.